This entry concerns a single T cell receptor (beta chain). These data originate in a study of technical replicates of blood from a handful of donors. CDR1 is SEHNR, CDR2 FQNEAQ, per germline (reference sequence). CDR3 length equals 16 residues. Trimming pared 4 bases from V and 7 bases from J, leaving 23 bases between. Assay used: immunoSEQ multiplex PCR; TCRdb lists only in-frame clones, some missing. The top ten hold 0.2% to 0.25% of the sample, which has 80,000 or so clones, 95% to 98% seen once. The TCR comes from a human donor in good health. Sequencing was performed on T cells isolated from PBMCs. This chain connects TRBV7-9 to TRBJ2-7; D possibly corresponds to TRBD1 (5 bases). CDR3 sequence: CASSSVSTDTRREQYF. The CDR3 DNA sequence: TGTGCCAGCAGCTCAGTCAGCACGGACACTCGTCGGGAGCAGTACTTC.